This is a list of T cell receptor beta chains from one sample in a study of lymphopenia after photon versus proton radiotherapy. Sequencing used immunoSEQ multiplex PCR; TCRdb keeps in-frame clones, though not all of them. Of more than 9,500 clones listed, around 90% are singletons. The sequencing used peripheral blood, collected from a patient treated with proton-based radiotherapy. These TCRs come from a man in his 60s with pancreatic cancer. The CDR3 runs from the conserved cysteine through the conserved F or W. A D gene is named only where the DNA matches it firmly. Clone size, where shown, is once, few, many, or a class for clones that have expanded.

D	size	V	J	CDR3	DNA
TRBD2	once	TRBV19	TRBJ2-2	CASSMGLAGGVPGELFF	TGTGCCAGTAGTATGGGACTAGCGGGAGGAGTCCCCGGGGAGCTGTTTTTT
NA	NA	TRBV7-7	TRBJ2-3	CASGPDLGTDTQYF	TGTGCTAGCGGACCGGACCTGGGCACAGATACGCAGTATTTT
TRBD1	NA	TRBV9	TRBJ1-4	CASSPDRVATNEKLFF	TGTGCCAGCAGCCCCGACAGGGTTGCAACTAATGAAAAACTGTTTTTT
NA	NA	TRBV9	TRBJ2-3	CASSVSHTDTQYF	TGTGCCAGCAGCGTAAGCCACACAGATACGCAGTATTTT
TRBD1	few	TRBV28	TRBJ2-7	CASSLTVTGILFVQYF	TGTGCCAGCAGTTTAACGGTGACAGGGATCCTATTTGTGCAGTACTTC
TRBD2	NA	TRBV18	TRBJ2-3	CASSPPRLAGKDTQYF	TGTGCCAGCTCACCACCGCGGCTAGCGGGAAAAGATACGCAGTATTTT
TRBD2	NA	TRBV9	TRBJ2-3	CASSLGTSGRRDTQYF	TGTGCCAGCAGCCTTGGGACTAGCGGGAGGAGGGATACGCAGTATTTT
TRBD1	NA	TRBV11-2	TRBJ2-5	CASSPYGQGGSTQYF	TGTGCCAGCAGCCCCTATGGACAGGGCGGTTCGACCCAGTACTTC
NA	NA	TRBV19	TRBJ1-3	CASSRDTGVPRSSGNTIYF	TGTGCCAGTAGTAGAGATACCGGGGTACCAAGGTCCTCTGGAAACACCATATATTTT
NA	NA	TRBV6-1	TRBJ2-7	CASSTSGTASLEQYF	TGTGCCAGCAGTACTTCCGGGACGGCCTCTCTAGAGCAGTACTTC
NA	NA	TRBV5-1	TRBJ2-5	CASSFAPTGGETQYF	TGCGCCAGCAGCTTTGCCCCGACAGGTGGAGAGACCCAGTACTTC
NA	NA	TRBV6-6	TRBJ1-4	CASMGVEKLFF	TGTGCCAGCATGGGGGTTGAAAAACTGTTTTTT
TRBD2	NA	TRBV2	TRBJ2-5	CANSGGGQETQYF	TGTGCCAACTCGGGAGGGGGGCAAGAGACCCAGTACTTC
NA	NA	TRBV2	TRBJ2-4	CASSEAGLAKNIQYF	TGTGCCAGCAGTGAGGCAGGCCTAGCCAAAAACATTCAGTACTTC
NA	NA	TRBV28	TRBJ1-5	CASSLGGQPQHF	TGTGCCAGCAGTTTAGGTGGGCAGCCCCAGCATTTT
TRBD1	NA	TRBV11-2	TRBJ2-2	CASSSQGVGTGELFF	TGTGCCAGCAGCTCGCAGGGGGTCGGAACCGGGGAGCTGTTTTTT
NA	NA	TRBV5-4	TRBJ2-1	CASSPPPTRGNEQFF	TGTGCCAGCAGCCCCCCCCCGACGCGTGGCAATGAGCAGTTCTTC
NA	NA	TRBV7-8	TRBJ2-7	CASSSGPSSYEQYF	TGTGCCAGCAGCTCTGGCCCCTCATCCTACGAGCAGTACTTC
NA	once	TRBV6-5	TRBJ1-1	CASTSRDRQAFF	TGTGCCAGCACCAGTCGGGACCGCCAAGCTTTCTTT
NA	NA	TRBV12-5	TRBJ1-6	CASGTRGELHF	TGTGCTAGTGGAACAAGGGGAGAGCTCCACTTT
TRBD2	NA	TRBV7-9	TRBJ2-1	CASSLLRSGSDEQFF	TGTGCCAGCAGCTTACTCCGGAGCGGGAGCGATGAGCAGTTCTTC
TRBD2	NA	TRBV7-2	TRBJ2-1	CASSKEPGLAAYNEQFF	TGTGCCAGCAGCAAAGAGCCGGGACTAGCGGCCTACAATGAGCAGTTCTTC
NA	NA	TRBV19	TRBJ1-2	CASSMYEANYGYTF	TGTGCCAGTAGTATGTACGAGGCTAACTATGGCTACACCTTC
NA	NA	TRBV19	TRBJ2-7	CASSIAASYEQYF	TGTGCCAGTAGTATTGCAGCTTCCTACGAGCAGTACTTC
NA	NA	TRBV5-3	TRBJ2-5	CARSTIRTWYQETQYF	TGTGCCAGAAGCACAATCCGGACTTGGTACCAAGAGACCCAGTACTTC
NA	NA	TRBV6-6	TRBJ2-7	CASSPGGGPYEQYF	TGTGCCAGCAGCCCTGGGGGCGGTCCCTACGAGCAGTACTTC
TRBD1	NA	TRBV2	TRBJ2-7	CASRRNFGQGVSSTYEQYF	TGTGCCAGCAGGAGGAATTTCGGACAGGGGGTTTCCTCCACCTACGAGCAGTACTTC
TRBD2	NA	TRBV5-5	TRBJ2-3	CASSLSHIAGGLLGQYF	TGTGCCAGCAGCTTGTCACACATAGCGGGAGGTCTCTTGGGGCAGTATTTT
TRBD1	NA	TRBV6-5	TRBJ1-2	CASSKEPGTGSGYTF	TGTGCCAGCAGTAAGGAGCCCGGGACAGGGAGTGGCTACACCTTC
NA	NA	TRBV28	TRBJ1-5	CASSLTPGNQPQHF	TGTGCCAGCAGTTTAACCCCGGGGAATCAGCCCCAGCATTTT
NA	NA	TRBV11-1	TRBJ2-3	CASSLGRDTQYF	TGTGCCAGCAGCTTGGGCCGGGATACGCAGTATTTT
TRBD2	NA	TRBV7-3	TRBJ2-3	CASSLTGSGSVADTQYF	TGTGCCAGCAGCTTAACGGGAAGCGGGAGTGTGGCAGATACGCAGTATTTT
NA	NA	TRBV19	TRBJ1-5	CASSRQGGNQPQHF	TGTGCCAGTAGTAGGCAGGGCGGCAATCAGCCCCAGCATTTT
NA	NA	TRBV7-9	TRBJ2-7	CASSSSNEQYF	TGTGCCAGCAGCTCAAGTAACGAGCAGTACTTC
NA	NA	TRBV9	TRBJ2-7	CASSVDWQVSYEQYF	TGTGCCAGCAGCGTAGACTGGCAGGTCTCCTACGAGCAGTACTTC
NA	NA	TRBV30	TRBJ1-2	CASESRPPYGYTF	TGTGCCTCTGAGAGCAGGCCGCCATATGGCTACACCTTC
NA	NA	TRBV5-1	TRBJ1-1	CASGQTPNTEAFF	TGCGCCAGCGGACAGACCCCGAACACTGAAGCTTTCTTT
NA	NA	TRBV7-2	TRBJ1-1	CASSLGAANTEAFF	TGTGCCAGCAGCTTAGGCGCGGCGAACACTGAAGCTTTCTTT
NA	NA	TRBV19	TRBJ1-2	CASSLRGTGGYTF	TGTGCCAGTAGCCTGCGGGGAACGGGTGGCTACACCTTC
TRBD2	once	TRBV27	TRBJ2-1	CATKTSGGNNEQFF	TGTGCCACCAAGACTAGCGGGGGGAACAATGAGCAGTTCTTC
TRBD2	NA	TRBV18	TRBJ2-7	CASSPPVGGLYEQYF	TGTGCCAGCTCACCGCCCGTGGGAGGGTTATACGAGCAGTACTTC
TRBD2	NA	TRBV2	TRBJ2-1	CASRGGGLAFNNEQFF	TGTGCCAGCAGGGGAGGGGGACTAGCGTTTAACAATGAGCAGTTCTTC
NA	once	TRBV27	TRBJ2-3	CASSNTPLGPGKDTQYF	TGTGCCAGCAGTAATACCCCCCTAGGGCCAGGGAAAGATACGCAGTATTTT
NA	NA	TRBV28	TRBJ2-6	CASSLPRARSGANVLTF	TGTGCCAGCAGTTTACCTAGGGCGAGATCTGGGGCCAACGTCCTGACTTTC
NA	once	TRBV11-2	TRBJ1-3	CASSTRTQTSGNTIYF	TGTGCCAGCAGCACCCGGACGCAGACCTCTGGAAACACCATATATTTT
NA	NA	TRBV18	TRBJ2-7	CASSPGPLYEQYF	TGTGCCAGCTCACCAGGGCCACTATACGAGCAGTACTTC
TRBD1	once	TRBV28	TRBJ1-5	CASSSRGQGRQPQHF	TGTGCCAGCAGCTCCAGGGGGCAGGGGCGGCAGCCCCAGCATTTT
NA	NA	TRBV6-6	TRBJ1-2	CASSYSTSASGYTF	TGTGCCAGCAGTTACTCGACATCCGCTAGTGGCTACACCTTC